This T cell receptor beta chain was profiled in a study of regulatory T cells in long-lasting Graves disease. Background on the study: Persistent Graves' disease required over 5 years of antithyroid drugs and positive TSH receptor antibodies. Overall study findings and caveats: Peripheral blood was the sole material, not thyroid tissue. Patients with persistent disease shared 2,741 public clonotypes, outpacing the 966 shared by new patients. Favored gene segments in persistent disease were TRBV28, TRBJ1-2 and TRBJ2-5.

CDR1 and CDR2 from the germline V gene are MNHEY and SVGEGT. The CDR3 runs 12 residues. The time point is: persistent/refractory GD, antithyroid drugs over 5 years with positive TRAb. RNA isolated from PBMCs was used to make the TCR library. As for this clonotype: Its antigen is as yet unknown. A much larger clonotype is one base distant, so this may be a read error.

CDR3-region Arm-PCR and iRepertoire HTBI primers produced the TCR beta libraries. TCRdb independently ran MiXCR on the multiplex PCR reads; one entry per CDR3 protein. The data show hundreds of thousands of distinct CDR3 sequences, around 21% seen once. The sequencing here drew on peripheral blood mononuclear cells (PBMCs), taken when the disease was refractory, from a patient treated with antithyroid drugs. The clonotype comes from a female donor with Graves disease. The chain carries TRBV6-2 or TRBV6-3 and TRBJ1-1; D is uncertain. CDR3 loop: CASGQINTEASF. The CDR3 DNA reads TGTGCCAGCGGGCAGATAAACACTGAAGCTTCCTTT.